This T cell receptor beta chain was sequenced for a study of blood T cell repertoires in COVID-19. Seattle cases were enrolled at active infection and followed longitudinally. The CDR3 has 13 residues. V was cut by 3 bases and J by 4 bases, with 7 bases left in between. Germline V gene lookup returns CDR1 MDHEN and CDR2 SYDVKM. Under the authors' procedure: Estimated nucleated cell counts came from reference gene primer amplification. Measured with immunoSEQ multiplex PCR; TCRdb has only the in-frame clones, and not every one. D and trimming come from the DNA, and the V and J calls and clone size come from that table. This table holds about 200,000 clones, 94% found once.

This TCR was sampled from a man aged 30-40 years with COVID-19, enrolled during active disease. The rearrangement links TRBV28 to TRBJ1-5; the D is unclear. Sequenced input: peripheral blood. The CDR3 region is CASSLSGNQPQHF. DNA of the CDR3: TGTGCCAGCAGTTTGTCGGGGAATCAGCCCCAGCATTTT.